These 12 T cell receptor beta chains share one sample of origin, sequenced in a study of identical twins. TCRdb recomputed calls from the 5' RACE reads with MiXCR, one row per CDR3 protein. The sample lists about 520,000 distinct CDR3 sequences, roughly a fifth occurring once. The data also belong to a second study, concerning T cells expressing NK-cell markers.

The sequencing sample was made of CD4+ T cells sorted from blood. Source of these receptors: a woman between 18 and 30 years old in good health.

This clonotype was seen more than once but under ten times. The J gene is TRBJ1-2, the V gene TRBV20-1; 7 bases map to TRBD1. V shed 0 bases, J shed 4 bases, and the junction held 2 bases outside the gene matches. CDR1 is DFQATT, CDR2 SNEGSKA, per germline (reference sequence). This CDR3 contains 13 residues. In nucleotides, the CDR3 is TGCAGTGCTAGAGATGCAGGGGGCTATGGCTACACCTTC. This codes for CSARDAGGYGYTF.

The V gene is TRBV2, the J gene TRBJ1-5, with 7 bases identical to TRBD1. Germline CDR1 reads SNHLY; CDR2 reads FYNNEI. The CDR3 is made up of 14 amino acids. The V gene end was trimmed by 5 bases and the J gene end by 7 bases; junction bases not matched to a gene: 8. The CDR3: CASSIDRVRQPQHF. CDR3 bases: TGTGCCAGCAGTATTGACAGGGTTCGGCAGCCCCAGCATTTT.

This chain connects TRBV5-1 to TRBJ2-5, with 7 bases identical to TRBD1. CDR3 size: 14 residues. Germline V gene data show CDR1 as SGHRS and CDR2 as YFSETQ. V lost 1 base, J lost 5 bases, and 5 bases stayed unmatched. In DNA form, the CDR3 reads TGCGCCAGCAGCTTGACAGGGGCAGAGGAGACCCAGTACTTC. It is translated as CASSLTGAEETQYF.

The CDR3, as DNA: TGTGCCAGCAACCAACCTGGGCTAGCGTCGGCCATTCAGTACTTC. Encoded protein: CASNQPGLASAIQYF. The gene calls are TRBV9 and TRBJ2-4, with D maybe TRBD2 (6 bases). V shed 6 bases and J shed 9 bases, with 22 bases lying between them. Looked up from germline, CDR1 is SGDLS and CDR2 is YYNGEE. CDR3 length equals 15 residues.

This clonotype was seen repeatedly, ten times or more. V and J are TRBV6-1 and TRBJ2-3; 7 positions match TRBD2. The trim removed 6 bases at V and 4 bases at J, leaving 7 bases unmatched. The CDR3 loop spans 14 amino acids. Germline CDR1 MNHNS, CDR2 SASEGT. CDR3 in amino acids: CASSRGGGADTQYF. The CDR3 coding sequence is TGTGCCAGCAGCCGCGGGGGAGGGGCAGATACGCAGTATTTT.

The rearrangement uses TRBV5-1 and TRBJ2-7; TRBD1 is a possible D gene (5 bases). The CDR3 is 15 amino acids. V was pared by 0 bases and J by 2 bases, with 12 bases between. Germline V lookup: CDR1 SGHRS, CDR2 YFSETQ. The CDR3 nucleotides read TGCGCCAGCAGCTTGGTGGGCAGGGATCCCTACGAGCAGTACTTC. It encodes CASSLVGRDPYEQYF. The complete variable domain, with remaining parts taken from reference TRBV5-1 and TRBJ2-7, reads KAGVTQTPRYLIKTRGQQVTLSCSPISGHRSVSWYQQTPGQGLQFLFEYFSETQRNKGNFPGRFSGRQFSNSRSEMNVSTLELGDSALYLCASSLVGRDPYEQYFGPGTRLTVT.

This clonotype was observed a few times. J is TRBJ2-5 and V is TRBV6-5; D is perhaps TRBD1 or TRBD2 (5 bases each). CDR3 size: 15 residues. Germline lookup yields CDR1 MNHEY and CDR2 SVGAGI. V was clipped by 0 bases and J by 5 bases, with 13 bases between them. The CDR3 spells CASSYSGDLRETQYF. The CDR3 region has the DNA TGTGCCAGCAGTTACTCGGGGGACCTCCGGGAGACCCAGTACTTC.

The gene calls are TRBV4-2 and TRBJ1-3; unclear D gene. CDR1 and CDR2 (germline): LGHNA, YNFKEQ. The CDR3 is 12 amino acids. V was clipped by 0 bases and J by 7 bases, with 4 bases between them. In DNA form, the CDR3 reads TGTGCCAGCAGCCAAGACCTTAACACCATATATTTT. This encodes CASSQDLNTIYF.

This chain links TRBV23-1 with TRBJ2-1, with D possibly being TRBD1 (6 bases). TRBV23-1 counts as an open reading frame of uncertain function. Trimming took 0 bases from V and 4 from J, leaving 16 bases between them. The CDR3 is made up of 17 amino acids. The CDR3 sequence: CASSQSVGTPVYNEQFF. The DNA for the CDR3 is TGCGCCAGCAGTCAATCTGTCGGGACACCGGTATACAATGAGCAGTTCTTC.

V is TRBV7-2 and J is TRBJ2-1; D might be TRBD2 (6 bases). The CDR3 has 15 residues. From germline, CDR1 is SGHTA and CDR2 FQGNSA. V was trimmed by 6 bases and J by 6 bases, leaving 18 bases between them. The CDR3 loop is CASSWRDSRSNEQFF. CDR3 nucleotides: TGTGCCAGCAGTTGGCGGGACTCGAGAAGCAATGAGCAGTTCTTC.

This clonotype was counted many times. The chain links TRBV7-9 to TRBJ2-3; TRBD2 might be the D (5 bases). Germline-derived CDR1 and CDR2 are SEHNR and FQNEAQ (reference sequence). V was cut by 1 base and J by 2 bases, with 7 bases left in between. The CDR3 covers 14 residues. CDR3: CASSLGGATDTQYF. CDR3 nucleotide sequence: TGTGCCAGCAGCTTAGGGGGAGCCACAGATACGCAGTATTTT.

The J gene is TRBJ2-1, the V gene TRBV20-1; 9 bases are a match to TRBD2. CDR1 is DFQATT and CDR2 is SNEGSKA in the germline V gene (reference sequence). CDR3 size: 14 residues. Trimming cost V 6 bases and J 9 bases; bases outside gene matches: 12. The CDR3 reads CSAPEGGGAGEQFF. The CDR3, as DNA: TGCAGTGCCCCGGAGGGCGGGGGGGCCGGTGAGCAGTTCTTC.